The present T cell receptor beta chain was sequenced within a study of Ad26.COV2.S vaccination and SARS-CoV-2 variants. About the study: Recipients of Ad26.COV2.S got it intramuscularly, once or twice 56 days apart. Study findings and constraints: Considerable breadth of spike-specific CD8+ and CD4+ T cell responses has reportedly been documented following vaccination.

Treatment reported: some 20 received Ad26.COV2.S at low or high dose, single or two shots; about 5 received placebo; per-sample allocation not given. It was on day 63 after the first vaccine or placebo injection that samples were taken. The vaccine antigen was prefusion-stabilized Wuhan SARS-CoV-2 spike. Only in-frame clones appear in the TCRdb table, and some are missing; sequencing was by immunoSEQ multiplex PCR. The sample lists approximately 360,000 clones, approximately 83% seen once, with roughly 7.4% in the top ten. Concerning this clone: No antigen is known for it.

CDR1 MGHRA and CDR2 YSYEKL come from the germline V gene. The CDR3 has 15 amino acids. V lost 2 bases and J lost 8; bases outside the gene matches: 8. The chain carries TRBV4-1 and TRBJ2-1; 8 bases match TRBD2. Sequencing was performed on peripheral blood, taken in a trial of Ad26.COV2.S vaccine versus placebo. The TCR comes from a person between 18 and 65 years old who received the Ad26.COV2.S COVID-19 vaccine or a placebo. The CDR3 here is CASSQPERGRDEQFF. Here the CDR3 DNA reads TGCGCCAGCAGCCAACCCGAGCGGGGGAGGGATGAGCAGTTCTTC.